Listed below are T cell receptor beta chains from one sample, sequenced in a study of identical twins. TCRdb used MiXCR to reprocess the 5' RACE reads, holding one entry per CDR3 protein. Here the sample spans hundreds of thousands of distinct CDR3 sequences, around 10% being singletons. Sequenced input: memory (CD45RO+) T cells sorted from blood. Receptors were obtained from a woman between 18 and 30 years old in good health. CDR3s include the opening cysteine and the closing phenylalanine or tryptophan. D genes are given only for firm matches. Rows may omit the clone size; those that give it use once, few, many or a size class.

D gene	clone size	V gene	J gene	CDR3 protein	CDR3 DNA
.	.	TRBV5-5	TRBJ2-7	CASSLLTVSYEQYF	TGTGCCAGCAGCTTGCTAACAGTTTCTTACGAGCAGTACTTC
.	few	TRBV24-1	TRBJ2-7	CATSDPPRDYEQYF	TGTGCCACCAGTGATCCCCCGAGAGACTACGAGCAGTACTTC
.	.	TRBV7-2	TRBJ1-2	CASSLAELGSGYGYTF	TGTGCCAGCAGCTTAGCCGAGTTGGGGTCTGGGTATGGCTACACCTTC
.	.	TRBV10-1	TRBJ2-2	CASSSSLYGELFF	TGCGCCAGCAGTTCATCCCTCTATGGGGAGCTGTTTTTT
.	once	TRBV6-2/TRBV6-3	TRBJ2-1	CASTDGGSSSNEQFF	TGTGCCAGCACCGACGGAGGGTCTAGTAGCAATGAGCAGTTCTTC
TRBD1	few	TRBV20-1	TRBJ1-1	CSALGTGGVFNEAFF	TGCAGTGCCCTGGGCACAGGGGGCGTTTTTAATGAAGCTTTCTTT
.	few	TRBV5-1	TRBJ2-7	CASSWIRDGGEQYF	TGCGCCAGCAGCTGGATCCGGGATGGGGGCGAGCAGTACTTC
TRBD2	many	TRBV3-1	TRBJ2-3	CASSRRASGIQATDTQYF	TGTGCCAGCAGCCGGAGGGCGAGCGGGATACAGGCCACAGATACGCAGTATTTT
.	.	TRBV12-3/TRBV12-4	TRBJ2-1	CASSSRKQFF	TGTGCCAGCAGTTCTCGAAAGCAGTTCTTC
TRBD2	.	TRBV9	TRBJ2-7	CASSVEPQGGTGEQYF	TGTGCCAGCAGCGTAGAGCCCCAGGGAGGGACCGGCGAGCAGTACTTC
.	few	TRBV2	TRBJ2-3	CASPGLGGSDTQYF	TGTGCTTCTCCGGGACTAGGGGGCTCAGATACGCAGTATTTT
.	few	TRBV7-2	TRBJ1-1	CASSLARGAEAFF	TGTGCCAGCAGCTTAGCCCGGGGCGCTGAAGCTTTCTTT
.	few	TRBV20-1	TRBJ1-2	CSAKIDYGYTF	TGCAGTGCTAAAATAGATTATGGCTACACCTTC
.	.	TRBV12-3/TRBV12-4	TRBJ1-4	CASSLRSAANEKLFF	TGTGCCAGCAGTTTGAGGTCGGCGGCTAATGAAAAACTGTTTTTT
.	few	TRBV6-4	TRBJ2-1	CASSDGSENEQFF	TGTGCCAGCAGTGACGGCTCGGAGAATGAGCAGTTCTTC
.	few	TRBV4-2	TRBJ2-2	CASSQDYGSYTGELFF	TGTGCCAGCAGCCAAGATTACGGTAGTTACACCGGGGAGCTGTTTTTT
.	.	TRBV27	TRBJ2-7	CASRPRGSAPYEKYF	TGTGCCAGCAGACCACGGGGTTCCGCGCCTTACGAGAAGTACTTC
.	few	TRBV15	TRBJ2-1	CATSILPTPYNEQFF	TGTGCCACCAGCATTCTTCCAACTCCTTACAATGAGCAGTTCTTC